This T cell receptor (beta chain) came from a study of radiation and T cells in renal cell carcinoma. Study at large: Nephrectomy followed 15 Gy stereotactic body radiation by 4 weeks.

The protocol was immunoSEQ multiplex PCR, while the TCRdb copy is restricted to in-frame clones and leaves out a portion. The table lists some 150,000 clones, approximately 90% of them singletons. The germline V gene has CDR1 MNHNY and CDR2 SVGAGI (reference sequence). After removal of 5 bases from V and 5 bases from J, the junction contained 5 bases not matched to a gene. The CDR3 has 16 amino acids. Specified time point: blood 2 weeks post-SBRT. Treatment described: 15 Gy SBRT to primary tumor, nephrectomy 4 weeks later. Blood was sampled at baseline, 2 weeks and 4 weeks after SBRT. Clear cell pathology was present in this patient's renal cell carcinoma.

This specimen consisted of blood, obtained from a patient whose treatment included radiotherapy and nephrectomy. The clonotype originates from a woman aged 50 to 65 with renal cell carcinoma. V usage is TRBV6-6 and J usage is TRBJ2-3; 15 bases are a match to TRBD2. The CDR3 coding sequence is TGTGCCAGCAGTCACGGACTAGCGGGGGGGCTAGATACGCAGTATTTT. It yields the protein CASSHGLAGGLDTQYF.